This T cell receptor beta chain was sequenced during a study of T cells in localized non-small cell lung cancer. The assay was immunoSEQ multiplex PCR, and TCRdb's table has in-frame clones only and misses some. The sample gives more than 70,000 clones, 70% to 90% of which show up once; roughly 3% is in the top ten. General study results and limits: Among the top 100 tumor clones, a median about 60 appeared in adjacent lung. A higher density of T cells in blood coincided with extended overall survival. Adjacent uninvolved lung had the highest clonality, suggesting focused antigen responses. Investigators sequenced only a single tumor region, leaving heterogeneity possible.

As regards this clone: Its antigen is undetermined.

Germline V lookup: CDR1 LGHNT, CDR2 FRNRAP. Trimming shortened V by 4 bases and J by 0 bases, and 10 bases separated the two germline ends. There are 15 residues in the CDR3. The chain is built from TRBV12-5 and TRBJ2-1, with D possibly TRBD2 on 6 matching bases. Sequenced here: peripheral blood, sampled before any cancer treatment. The sequence was collected from a man aged 35-69 years with stage I lung adenocarcinoma. The CDR3 loop reads CASGSLASSYNEQFF. For the CDR3, the DNA is TGTGCTAGTGGTTCCCTAGCGAGCTCCTACAATGAGCAGTTCTTC.